This T cell receptor (beta chain) was captured by sequencing in a study of blood T cell repertoires in COVID-19 (dated by TCRdb to 2018 to 2020). Background for the entire study: Samples from collaborators originated in the United States, Italy and Spain and spanned both the acute and convalescent phases of COVID-19. The repertoires were released in a freely available public database meant as a resource for research on the immune response to SARS-CoV-2. The prospective study material was composed of cDNA or gDNA derived from T cells, B-cell-depleted T cells, or PBMCs. Nearly every sample came with metadata listing a de-identified subject ID, COVID-19 status, age in years and sex. The samples were drawn from the first 160 participants of the ongoing ImmuneRACE study and from more than 1,000 subjects provided by 6 global collaborators. Where available, HLA class I and class II types were obtained from metadata supplied by the sample provider rather than from assay-based typing. Subjects who had been exposed to COVID-19, were actively infected with it, or had recovered from it provided the deeply sampled blood TCRbeta repertoires that made up the dataset.

Participants in the prospective study were enrolled through a virtual design, were aged 18 to 89 years, and lived in under 25 United States geographic areas. Cohort assignment in the prospective study relied on participant-reported clinical history from a screening survey and a study questionnaire. For ImmuneRACE Cohort 3, a participant was defined as recovered based on two consecutive negative NP/OP PCR tests, clearance by a healthcare professional, or resolution of symptoms. In the prospective study, mobile phlebotomists collected whole blood, serum and a nasopharyngeal or oropharyngeal swab from each participant. Additional blood draws and questionnaires over an approximately two-month period could optionally be provided by prospective study participants. Prospective study blood samples were shipped either frozen or at room temperature before DNA extraction. From the cysteine through the phenylalanine, the CDR3 covers 14 amino acids. Only the CDR3 portion is preserved as DNA: 42 bases, with reading frame beginning at the first base. According to the germline V gene, CDR1 reads KGHDR and CDR2 reads SFDVKD. A distance of 13 bases separates the germline ends of V and J, which lose 3 bases and 6 bases respectively.

TCRbeta CDR3 regions were amplified from genomic DNA using the immunoSEQ Assay, a bias-controlled multiplex PCR. Processing in the source paper ran as follows. The number of nucleated cells in each sample was estimated from the amplification of reference gene primers within the assay. To quantify the absolute abundance of each unique TCRbeta CDR3 rearrangement, sequence reads were collapsed and filtered. Productive Simpson clonality was computed per sample as the square root of Simpson's diversity index over productive rearrangements. The table comes from immuneACCESS by way of TCRdb, which keeps in-frame sequences with V and J called. Part of the clones is missing from these tables; in studies checked, under half for an unresolved V gene and the rest for unknown reasons. The V and J calls and the clone size are those of that table, but D and trimming were determined from the DNA. The sample records roughly 250,000 clones, about 82% of which are singletons. Roughly 2% of the sample is taken by the ten largest.

The research as a whole found: Clinical and demographic metadata were provided uncurated, with the amount varying by source and participant.

As for this clone: Its antigen remains unidentified. Per-base qualities were not stored, and no clone one base away is much larger.

Sequencing was done on a sample of PBMCs or T cells enriched from blood (not recorded which). This receptor chain uses TRBV24-1 and TRBJ1-2; tentative D gene TRBD1, with 5 bases matching. The origin of this receptor is a woman between 50 and 59 years old who had recovered from COVID-19. The base sequence is TGTGCCACCAGTGATAGGCAGGGCGGGGATGGCTACACCTTC. This yields the protein CATSDRQGGDGYTF.